This T cell receptor (beta chain) was sequenced in a study of blood T cell repertoires in COVID-19. Across the study: In each case, the material was cDNA or gDNA derived from T cells, B-cell-depleted T cells, or PBMCs.

Methods used by the authors: Amplification with reference gene primers provided the estimates of nucleated cell counts. Some clones are missing from TCRdb's copy, which holds only in-frame ones; the method was immunoSEQ multiplex PCR. V and J calls and clone size are copied from that table; D and trimming were computed from the DNA. The profile shows fewer than 30,000 clones, about 85% of them singletons. The germline CDR1 and CDR2 sequences are KGHDR and SFDVKD. V dropped 4 bases and J dropped 7; count of bases not matched to a gene: 9. The CDR3 covers 15 residues. Sequencing was performed on peripheral blood. The sequence came from a woman aged 55 to 70 with acute or convalescent COVID-19. This rearrangement joins TRBV24-1 to TRBJ2-7, with 10 positions matching TRBD1. The CDR3 loop reads CATSERTGGSGEQYF. As DNA, the CDR3 is TGTGCCACCAGTGAGCGGACAGGGGGATCGGGGGAGCAGTACTTC.